This T cell receptor (beta chain) appears in the sequencing data of a study of blood T cells in healthy people across ages. CDR3 size: 16 residues. The J segment lost 5 bases and the V segment lost 0 bases, leaving 8 bases of the junction unmatched. Germline CDR1 and CDR2: LGHNA and YNFKEQ. Through a sample-barcoded 5' primer and a J-beta primer mix, a second PCR was run for 7 to 11 cycles. TCRdb re-analysed the 5' RACE reads in MiXCR, keeping a single row per CDR3 protein. The sample includes 1.5 million or so distinct CDR3 sequences, 35% to 45% of them seen just once. The sample was blood. This chain links TRBV4-2 with TRBJ2-5; 8 positions match TRBD2. The TCR was taken from a woman under 30 in good health. CDR3 loop: CASSQEHRGGRETQYF. The CDR3 DNA sequence: TGTGCCAGCAGCCAAGAGCACCGGGGGGGCCGGGAGACCCAGTACTTC.